This T cell receptor (beta chain) was captured by sequencing in a study of response to subunit inactivated influenza vaccine. Study results and limitations: A suggestion made by the authors is that each seasonal influenza vaccination recruits few new T cells.

This clonotype turned up a few times. Its antigen is unknown. CDR1 and CDR2 (germline): LGHNA, YNFKEQ. The CDR3 spans 15 residues. The ends were cut back, 0 bases at V and 6 bases at J, with 14 bases in the middle. TCRdb re-analysed the RT-PCR reads in MiXCR, keeping a single row per CDR3 protein. This table has 500,000 to 600,000 distinct CDR3 sequences, about an eighth appearing once. The starting material was PBMCs from blood, obtained on the day of vaccination. This clonotype originated in a man aged 45-65 years who received an inactivated influenza vaccine. This sequence joins TRBV4-2 and TRBJ2-5; D call uncertain. CDR3 in amino acids: CASSQDPTRPKTQYF. The CDR3 nucleotides read TGTGCCAGCAGCCAAGACCCGACACGTCCCAAGACCCAGTACTTC.